This record concerns one T cell receptor (beta chain) sequence. The antigen is unknown. 13 Jbeta primers and 60 Vbeta primers were used for the PCR. Sequencing was performed with immunoSEQ multiplex PCR; in TCRdb, only in-frame clones are kept and a portion is missing. Found here are more than 150,000 clones, roughly 80% of them singletons; the top ten hold 3.8%. This sample is part of a study of cytomegalovirus exposure and HLA in healthy donors. Overall study findings and caveats: When a later analysis was performed, an Asian-associated ancestry cluster reportedly had fewer N-insertions than the roughly 700-donor mean. Being productive about 90% or about 30% of the time was typical of most TCR beta V segments in an earlier analysis. CMV antigen specificity of a few CMV-associated chains was confirmed in vitro.

There are 17 residues in the CDR3. The junction had 8 bases not matched to a gene; V was cut back by 5 bases and J by 2 bases. Germline CDR1 SGHNT, CDR2 YYREEE (reference sequence). The origin of this receptor is a man aged 45-65 years in good health and CMV-seronegative. The sample taken for sequencing was PBMCs. The genes are TRBV5-4 and TRBJ2-2; 11 bases are a match to TRBD2. The CDR3, as DNA: TGTGCCAGCAGATCTACTAGCGGGGGCCGCAACACCGGGGAGCTGTTTTTT. It translates to CASRSTSGGRNTGELFF.